This T cell receptor beta chain was recovered during a study of T cells in Graves' hyperthyroidism and ophthalmopathy. Study results and caveats: Most thyroid clonotypes expanded above 0.001 appeared in blood too.

This clonotype was observed at least ten times. Its antigen remains unknown. Germline CDR1 and CDR2: SNHLY and FYNNEI. Between the trimmed V and J ends, which lost 6 bases and 5 bases, there was a span of 9 bases. The CDR3 extends over 12 amino acids. Researchers defined stable Graves' hyperthyroidism as no ophthalmopathy progression within 18 months. Amplified TCR beta CDR3 regions came from RNA transcripts. The HTBI primer set served for first-round RT-PCR of the TCR CDR3. TCRdb itself ran the multiplex PCR reads through MiXCR, one entry per CDR3 protein. Of roughly 700,000 distinct CDR3 sequences in the sample, roughly 15% were seen once.

Sequencing used blood. This clonotype originated in a woman under 30 with Graves' hyperthyroidism. The chain employs TRBV2 and TRBJ2-3; TRBD1 or TRBD2 may be the D gene (6 bases each). The DNA for the CDR3 is TGTGCCAGCAGAGGGGGAGGAGATACGCAGTATTTT. It yields the protein CASRGGGDTQYF.